This paragraph covers one T cell receptor beta chain sequence. What it binds is unknown. TCRdb's copy holds only in-frame clones and misses some; the assay was immunoSEQ multiplex PCR. This table holds about 170,000 clones, around 90% found once. Per germline, CDR1 LNHDA and CDR2 SQIVND (reference sequence). This CDR3 contains 17 residues. After removal of 5 bases from V and 3 bases from J, the junction contained 14 bases not matched to a gene. This entry is derived from a study of T cell responses to AZD1222 COVID-19 vaccine. General observations from the study: Reportedly, nearly half of unique spike TCRs recognized epitopes outside B.1.351/B.1.1.7 mutations. The donor group comprised mostly white British people and more females; the analysis possibly underestimated clonal diversity.

The gene calls are TRBV19 and TRBJ2-7; 9 positions match TRBD1. This TCR was sampled from an adult who received the AZD1222 COVID-19 vaccine. The input for sequencing was peripheral blood, taken 28 days after the second AZD1222 dose. Here the CDR3 reads CASSFGQGTGPGYEQYF. The DNA of the CDR3 is TGTGCCAGTAGTTTTGGACAGGGGACCGGGCCCGGCTACGAGCAGTACTTC.